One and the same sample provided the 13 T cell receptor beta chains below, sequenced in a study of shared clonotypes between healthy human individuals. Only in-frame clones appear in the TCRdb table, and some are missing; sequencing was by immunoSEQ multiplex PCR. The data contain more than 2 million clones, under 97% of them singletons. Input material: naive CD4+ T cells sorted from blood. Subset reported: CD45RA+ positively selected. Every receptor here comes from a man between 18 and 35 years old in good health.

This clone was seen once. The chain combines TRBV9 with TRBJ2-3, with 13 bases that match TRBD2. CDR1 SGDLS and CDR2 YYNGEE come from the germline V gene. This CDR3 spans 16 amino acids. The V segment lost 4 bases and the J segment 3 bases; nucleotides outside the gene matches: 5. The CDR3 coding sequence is TGTGCCAGCAGCTCGGGACTAGCGGGAAGAACAGATACGCAGTATTTT. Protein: CASSSGLAGRTDTQYF. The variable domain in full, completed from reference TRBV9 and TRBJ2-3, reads DSGVTQTPKHLITATGQRVTLRCSPRSGDLSVYWYQQSLDQGLQFLIQYYNGEERAKGNILERFSAQQFPDLHSELNLSSLELGDSALYFCASSSGLAGRTDTQYFGPGTRLTVL.

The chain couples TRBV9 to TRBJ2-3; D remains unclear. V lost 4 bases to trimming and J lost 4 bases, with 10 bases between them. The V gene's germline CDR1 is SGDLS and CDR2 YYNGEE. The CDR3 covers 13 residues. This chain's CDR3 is CASSNPGPDTQYF. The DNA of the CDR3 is TGTGCCAGCAGCAATCCGGGTCCAGATACGCAGTATTTT.

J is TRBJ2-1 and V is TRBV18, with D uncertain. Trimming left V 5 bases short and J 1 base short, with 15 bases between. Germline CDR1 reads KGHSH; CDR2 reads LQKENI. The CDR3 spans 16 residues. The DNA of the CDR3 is TGTGCCAGCTCAGGAAATAGTGGGCTTTCCTACAATGAGCAGTTCTTC. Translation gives CASSGNSGLSYNEQFF. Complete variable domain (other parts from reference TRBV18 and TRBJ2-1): NAGVMQNPRHLVRRRGQEARLRCSPMKGHSHVYWYRQLPEEGLKFMVYLQKENIIDESGMPKERFSAEFPKEGPSILRIQQVVRGDSAAYFCASSGNSGLSYNEQFFGPGTRLTVL.

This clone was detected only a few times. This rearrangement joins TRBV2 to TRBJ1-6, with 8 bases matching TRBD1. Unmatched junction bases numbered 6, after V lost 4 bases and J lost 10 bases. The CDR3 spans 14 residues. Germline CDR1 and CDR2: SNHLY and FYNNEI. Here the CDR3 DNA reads TGTGCCAGCAGTGGACAGGGGTTGGGGTCACCCCTCCACTTT. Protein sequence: CASSGQGLGSPLHF.

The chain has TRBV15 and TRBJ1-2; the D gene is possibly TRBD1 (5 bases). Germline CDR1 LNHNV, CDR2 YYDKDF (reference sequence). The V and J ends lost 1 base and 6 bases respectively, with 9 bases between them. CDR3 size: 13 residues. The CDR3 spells CATSRGDVDGYTF. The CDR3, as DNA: TGTGCCACCAGCAGAGGGGACGTTGATGGCTACACCTTC.

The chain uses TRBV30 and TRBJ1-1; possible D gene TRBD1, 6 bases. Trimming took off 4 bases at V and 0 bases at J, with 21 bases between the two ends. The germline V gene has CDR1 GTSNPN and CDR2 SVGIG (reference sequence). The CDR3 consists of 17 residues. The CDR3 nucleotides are TGTGCCTGGACTGGACGACAGGCCTATTATATGAACACTGAAGCTTTCTTT. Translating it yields CAWTGRQAYYMNTEAFF.

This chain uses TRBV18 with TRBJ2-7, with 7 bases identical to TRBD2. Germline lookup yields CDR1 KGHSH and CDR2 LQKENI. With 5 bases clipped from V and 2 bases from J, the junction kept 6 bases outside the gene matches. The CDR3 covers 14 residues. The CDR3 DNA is TGTGCCAGCTCAGCCTCCGGGACTACCTACGAGCAGTACTTC. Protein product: CASSASGTTYEQYF. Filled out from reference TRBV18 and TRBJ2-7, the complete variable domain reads NAGVMQNPRHLVRRRGQEARLRCSPMKGHSHVYWYRQLPEEGLKFMVYLQKENIIDESGMPKERFSAEFPKEGPSILRIQQVVRGDSAAYFCASSASGTTYEQYFGPGTRLTVT.

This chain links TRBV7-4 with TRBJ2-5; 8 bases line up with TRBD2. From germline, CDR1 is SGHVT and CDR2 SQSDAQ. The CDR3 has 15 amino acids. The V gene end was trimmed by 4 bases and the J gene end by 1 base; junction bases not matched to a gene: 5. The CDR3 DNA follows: TGTGCCAGCAGCTCCAGACTAGCGATCCAAGAGACCCAGTACTTC. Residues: CASSSRLAIQETQYF.

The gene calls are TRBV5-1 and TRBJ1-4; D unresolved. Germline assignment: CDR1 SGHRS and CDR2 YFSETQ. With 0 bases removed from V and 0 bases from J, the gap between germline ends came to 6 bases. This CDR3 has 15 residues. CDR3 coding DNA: TGCGCCAGCAGCTTGGAGGGTCCAACTAATGAAAAACTGTTTTTT. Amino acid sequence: CASSLEGPTNEKLFF.

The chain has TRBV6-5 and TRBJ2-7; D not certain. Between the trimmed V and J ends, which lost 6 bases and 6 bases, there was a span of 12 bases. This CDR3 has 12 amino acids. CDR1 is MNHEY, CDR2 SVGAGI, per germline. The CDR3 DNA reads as TGTGCCAGCAGCCAAGGCACCGGCGAGCAGTACTTC. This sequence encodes CASSQGTGEQYF.

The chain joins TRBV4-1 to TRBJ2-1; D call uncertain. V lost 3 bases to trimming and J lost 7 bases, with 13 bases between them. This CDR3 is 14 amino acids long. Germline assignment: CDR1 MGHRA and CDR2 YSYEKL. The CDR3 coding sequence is TGCGCCAGCAGCCATCGGCTCCTCTGGAATGAGCAGTTCTTC. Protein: CASSHRLLWNEQFF.

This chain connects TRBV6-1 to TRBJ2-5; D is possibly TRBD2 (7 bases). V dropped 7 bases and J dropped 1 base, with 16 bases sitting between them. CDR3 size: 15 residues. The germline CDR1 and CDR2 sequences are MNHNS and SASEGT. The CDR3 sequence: CASKGRRGPQETQYF. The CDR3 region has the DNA TGTGCCAGCAAAGGGAGGCGGGGGCCCCAAGAGACCCAGTACTTC.

The CDR3: CASSLGDPYEQYF. CDR3 DNA: TGCGCCAGCAGCTTGGGGGACCCCTACGAGCAGTACTTC. V and J are TRBV5-1 and TRBJ2-7; possibly TRBD1 or TRBD2 for D (5 bases each). V lost 0 bases and J 2 bases, leaving 6 bases between the germline ends. Germline V gene data show CDR1 as SGHRS and CDR2 as YFSETQ. This CDR3 has 13 residues.